A selection of T cell receptor beta chains follows, all from one sample in a study of lymphopenia after photon versus proton radiotherapy. Using immunoSEQ multiplex PCR, the repertoire was profiled, and TCRdb retains in-frame clones only, with some absent. The sample consists of tens of thousands of clones, less than 85% of them appearing once. Sequences were derived from peripheral blood, sampled from a patient treated with photon-based radiotherapy. These receptors originate from a man aged 55 to 70 with pancreatic cancer. CDR3s include the opening cysteine and the closing phenylalanine or tryptophan. D genes are given only for firm matches. Clone size appears in some rows only: once, few, many, or a class for an expanded clone.

size	D	V	J	DNA	CDR3
-	-	TRBV30	TRBJ1-1	TGTGCCTGCATCCGACGAGACAGAGCAAACACTGAAGCTTTCTTT	CACIRRDRANTEAFF
medium-sized	TRBD1	TRBV2	TRBJ1-4	TGTGCCAGCAGTGTCACGGGACAGACTAATGAAAAACTGTTTTTT	CASSVTGQTNEKLFF
-	-	TRBV9	TRBJ2-7	TGTGCCAGCAGCTACGGTTCCTCTCCCTACGAGCAGTACTTC	CASSYGSSPYEQYF
-	-	TRBV6-4	TRBJ2-2	TGTGCCAGCAGTGCGAGGGCAATCAACACCGGGGAGCTGTTTTTT	CASSARAINTGELFF
-	-	TRBV7-6	TRBJ1-4	TGTGCCAGCAGCGCCTCCCGAACTAATGAAAAACTGTTTTTT	CASSASRTNEKLFF
-	-	TRBV7-3	TRBJ2-2	TGTGCCAGCAGCTTAGTGGATACCGGGGAGCTGTTTTTT	CASSLVDTGELFF
-	-	TRBV10-3	TRBJ2-2	TGTGCCATCAGTGACGGGGAGCTGTTTTTT	CAISDGELFF
-	-	TRBV7-9	TRBJ2-3	TGTGCCAGCAGCCCCCTTATTCTAGCTTCTACAGATACGCAGTATTTT	CASSPLILASTDTQYF
-	-	TRBV28	TRBJ2-3	TGTGCCAGCAGTTTGGGTACGCAGTATTTT	CASSLGTQYF
once	-	TRBV5-1	TRBJ2-5	TGCGCCAGCACAAAGGGTCCCGGCGGGGTTCAAGAGACCCAGTACTTC	CASTKGPGGVQETQYF
-	TRBD2	TRBV5-6	TRBJ2-7	TGTGCCAGCAGCTTGGAGGGAGGGGAAGGCTACGAGCAGTACTTC	CASSLEGGEGYEQYF
medium-sized	-	TRBV5-1	TRBJ2-7	TGCGCCAGCAGCTTGGGGGACATAGGGGACGAGCAGTACTTC	CASSLGDIGDEQYF
-	TRBD1	TRBV20-1	TRBJ2-7	TGCAGTGCTCTCAGGGGGAGCGAGCAGTACTTC	CSALRGSEQYF
-	-	TRBV5-6	TRBJ2-6	TGTGCCAGCAGTAATTCGGGGCTTCGCCCCTCTGGGGCCAACGTCCTGACTTTC	CASSNSGLRPSGANVLTF
once	-	TRBV29-1	TRBJ2-5	TGCAGCGCCGACGGGACCGCACCGGGGGAGACCCAGTACTTC	CSADGTAPGETQYF
-	TRBD1	TRBV4-3	TRBJ2-2	TGCGCCAGCAGCGAGTCGACAGGGTTTACCGGGGAGCTGTTTTTT	CASSESTGFTGELFF
few	-	TRBV5-1	TRBJ2-5	TGCGCCAGCAAAGCCGGGGGGCCAGTTCAAGAGACCCAGTACTTC	CASKAGGPVQETQYF
-	-	TRBV4-2	TRBJ1-1	TGTGCCAGCAGCCAAAGAGGCGGAACAGGGTTGGCTGAAGCTTTCTTT	CASSQRGGTGLAEAFF
-	-	TRBV4-2	TRBJ2-3	TGTGCCAGCAGCCAAGAAACCGGTGGCGGGGCAGATACGCAGTATTTT	CASSQETGGGADTQYF
-	TRBD2	TRBV9	TRBJ2-2	TGTGCCAGCACCCTTAGCGGGGTAGGGGAGCTGTTTTTT	CASTLSGVGELFF
few	-	TRBV19	TRBJ2-1	TGTGCCAGTAGTAGCTACGGGAGCGAGCAGTTCTTC	CASSSYGSEQFF
-	-	TRBV6-1	TRBJ1-2	TGTGCCAGCAGTGTGGGAGAGAGAAACAACCCCCTCGAATATGGCTACACCTTC	CASSVGERNNPLEYGYTF
-	TRBD1	TRBV7-6	TRBJ1-1	TGTGCCAGCAGCTACAGGGGAGTGGGCTCTGAAGCTTTCTTT	CASSYRGVGSEAFF
-	TRBD2	TRBV4-2	TRBJ2-5	TGTGCCAGCAGCACCTCGGAGCGGGGGGGCCAAGAGACCCAGTACTTC	CASSTSERGGQETQYF
-	TRBD1	TRBV10-3	TRBJ1-3	TGTGCCTCGAGGGGACAGCGCTCTGGAAACACCATATATTTT	CASRGQRSGNTIYF
-	TRBD1	TRBV7-9	TRBJ1-1	TGTGCCAGCAGCGGGACAGGGGAAGCTTTCTTT	CASSGTGEAFF
-	TRBD1	TRBV12-5	TRBJ2-7	TGTGCTAGTGGTTCCCCGGGACAGGGGACCTACGAGCAGTACTTC	CASGSPGQGTYEQYF
-	-	TRBV4-3	TRBJ1-3	TGCGCCAGCAGCCCCTTCGTAAACTCTGGAAACACCATATATTTT	CASSPFVNSGNTIYF